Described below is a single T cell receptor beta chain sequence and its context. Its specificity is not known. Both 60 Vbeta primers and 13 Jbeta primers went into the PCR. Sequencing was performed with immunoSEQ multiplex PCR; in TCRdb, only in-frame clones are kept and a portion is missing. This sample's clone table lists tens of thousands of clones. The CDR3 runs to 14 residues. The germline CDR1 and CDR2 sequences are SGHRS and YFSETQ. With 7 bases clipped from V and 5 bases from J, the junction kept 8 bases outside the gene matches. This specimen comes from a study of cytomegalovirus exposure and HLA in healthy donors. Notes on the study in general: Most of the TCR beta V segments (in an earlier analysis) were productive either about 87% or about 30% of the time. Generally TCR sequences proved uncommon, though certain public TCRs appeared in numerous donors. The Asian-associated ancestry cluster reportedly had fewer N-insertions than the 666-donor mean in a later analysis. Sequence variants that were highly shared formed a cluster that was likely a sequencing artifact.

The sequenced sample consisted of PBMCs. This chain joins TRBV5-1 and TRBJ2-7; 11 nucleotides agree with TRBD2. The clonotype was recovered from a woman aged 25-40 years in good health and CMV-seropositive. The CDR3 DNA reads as TGCGCCAGCGGAATGACTAGCGGGACGAACGAGCAGTACTTC. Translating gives CASGMTSGTNEQYF.